Listed below are T cell receptor beta chains from one sample, sequenced in a study of blood T cell repertoires in COVID-19. Produced via immunoSEQ multiplex PCR; TCRdb's table is partial and in-frame only. The table shows some 240,000 clones, with around 80% occurring only once. The sequenced sample consisted of peripheral blood. The receptors shown here come from a woman aged 70 to 79 with acute or convalescent COVID-19. Both conserved end residues are part of each CDR3. Fields, in order: clone size, J gene, V gene, D gene, CDR3 DNA, CDR3 protein. The D gene is left open where the match is weak. Expanded clones are given a class, and other clones once, few, many or no size at all.

clone_size: NA
j_call: TRBJ2-3
v_call: TRBV7-9
d_call: TRBD2
cdr3_nt: TGTGCCAGCAGCCCGCCCTGGACTAGCGGGGATGACACAGATACGCAGTATTTT
cdr3_aa: CASSPPWTSGDDTDTQYF

clone_size: NA
j_call: TRBJ1-1
v_call: TRBV9
d_call: TRBD1
cdr3_nt: TGTGCCAGCAGCGCCGACAGGGGCACTGAAGCTTTCTTT
cdr3_aa: CASSADRGTEAFF

clone_size: NA
j_call: TRBJ2-1
v_call: TRBV3-1/TRBV3-2
d_call: TRBD2
cdr3_nt: TGTGCCAGCAGCCTGGGGGGGAAGGAGCAGTTCTTC
cdr3_aa: CASSLGGKEQFF

clone_size: NA
j_call: TRBJ2-3
v_call: TRBV6-6
d_call: NA
cdr3_nt: TGTGCCAGCAGTGGAGGGAGAACAGATACGCAGTATTTT
cdr3_aa: CASSGGRTDTQYF

clone_size: NA
j_call: TRBJ2-5
v_call: TRBV6-1
d_call: NA
cdr3_nt: TGTGCCAGCAGTGAACAGGGTGGGGAGACCCAGTACTTC
cdr3_aa: CASSEQGGETQYF

clone_size: NA
j_call: TRBJ1-2
v_call: TRBV11-2
d_call: NA
cdr3_nt: TGTGCCAGCAGCTTGGGCCTGGACTATGGCTACACCTTC
cdr3_aa: CASSLGLDYGYTF

clone_size: NA
j_call: TRBJ2-3
v_call: TRBV7-8
d_call: TRBD2
cdr3_nt: TGTGCCAGCAGCTCCAGGGGGATGCTAGCGGGGTCGAGAGGAGATACGCAGTATTTT
cdr3_aa: CASSSRGMLAGSRGDTQYF

clone_size: NA
j_call: TRBJ1-3
v_call: TRBV9
d_call: NA
cdr3_nt: TGTGCCAGCAGCGTAGATCGGGGAAACACCATATATTTT
cdr3_aa: CASSVDRGNTIYF

clone_size: NA
j_call: TRBJ2-1
v_call: TRBV24-1
d_call: NA
cdr3_nt: TGTGCCACCAGTTTAGGCGGACAAAACAACAATGAGCAGTTCTTC
cdr3_aa: CATSLGGQNNNEQFF

clone_size: NA
j_call: TRBJ1-5
v_call: TRBV6-1
d_call: NA
cdr3_nt: TGTGCCAGCAGTGAGGGCAGGGCAAGCAATCAGCCCCAGCATTTT
cdr3_aa: CASSEGRASNQPQHF

clone_size: few
j_call: TRBJ1-2
v_call: TRBV2
d_call: NA
cdr3_nt: TGTGCCAGCAGTGAGGACAGAGGGGGTCGATATGGCTACACCTTC
cdr3_aa: CASSEDRGGRYGYTF

clone_size: NA
j_call: TRBJ2-3
v_call: TRBV7-9
d_call: NA
cdr3_nt: TGTGCCAGCAGCTTAGCGGGATTTACAGGGCACACAGATACGCAGTATTTT
cdr3_aa: CASSLAGFTGHTDTQYF

clone_size: NA
j_call: TRBJ2-2
v_call: TRBV2
d_call: NA
cdr3_nt: TGTGCCAGCAGTGAAATGGGGGGTGGCACCGGGGAGCTGTTTTTT
cdr3_aa: CASSEMGGGTGELFF

clone_size: NA
j_call: TRBJ2-2
v_call: TRBV11-1
d_call: TRBD2
cdr3_nt: TGTGCCAGCAGCTTAGCCTCTTCCGGGGGGGCCGGGGAGCTGTTTTTT
cdr3_aa: CASSLASSGGAGELFF

clone_size: few
j_call: TRBJ2-1
v_call: TRBV6-5
d_call: NA
cdr3_nt: TGTGCCAGCAGCCCCAGCCCTACAAGGGGCAATGAGCAGTTCTTC
cdr3_aa: CASSPSPTRGNEQFF

clone_size: NA
j_call: TRBJ1-6
v_call: TRBV14
d_call: NA
cdr3_nt: TGTGCCAGCAGCCAAGTGGCAGGTTCGGCACCCCTCCACTTT
cdr3_aa: CASSQVAGSAPLHF

clone_size: NA
j_call: TRBJ2-6
v_call: TRBV28
d_call: TRBD1
cdr3_nt: TGTGCCAGTGCGGGACAGGCGATTTCTGGGGCCAACGTCCTGACTTTC
cdr3_aa: CASAGQAISGANVLTF

clone_size: NA
j_call: TRBJ2-5
v_call: TRBV19
d_call: TRBD1
cdr3_nt: TGTGCCAGTAGTATAGGGACAGGGAGGGAGACCCAGTACTTC
cdr3_aa: CASSIGTGRETQYF

clone_size: NA
j_call: TRBJ1-2
v_call: TRBV19
d_call: NA
cdr3_nt: TGTGCCAGTAGTACGGCAGGGCCGCAAAACTATGGCTACACCTTC
cdr3_aa: CASSTAGPQNYGYTF

clone_size: NA
j_call: TRBJ2-5
v_call: TRBV18
d_call: TRBD1
cdr3_nt: TGTGCCAGCTCCCTCGACAGGGCCGCGGGAGAGACCCAGTACTTC
cdr3_aa: CASSLDRAAGETQYF

clone_size: NA
j_call: TRBJ2-2
v_call: TRBV6-5
d_call: TRBD1
cdr3_nt: TGTGCCAGCAGCCTTACAGGGGGCACCGGGGAGCTGTTTTTT
cdr3_aa: CASSLTGGTGELFF

clone_size: NA
j_call: TRBJ1-1
v_call: TRBV29-1
d_call: NA
cdr3_nt: TGCAGCGTTGAAGATCTGGGAAGAGGGGCTTTCTTT
cdr3_aa: CSVEDLGRGAFF

clone_size: NA
j_call: TRBJ1-2
v_call: TRBV21-1
d_call: NA
cdr3_nt: TGTGCCAGCAGCAAAACTTCCTCCGCCTCGTATTACGGACAGGCCGGTAATGGCTACACCTTC
cdr3_aa: CASSKTSSASYYGQAGNGYTF

clone_size: NA
j_call: TRBJ1-4
v_call: TRBV19
d_call: TRBD1
cdr3_nt: TGTGCCAGTAGTATGATGGGACAGAATGAAAAACTGTTTTTT
cdr3_aa: CASSMMGQNEKLFF

clone_size: once
j_call: TRBJ2-3
v_call: TRBV5-1
d_call: TRBD2
cdr3_nt: TGCGCCAGCAGCAGCCAACGTGGGACTAGCGGGGGGGAAAGCACAGATACGCAGTATTTT
cdr3_aa: CASSSQRGTSGGESTDTQYF

clone_size: NA
j_call: TRBJ2-1
v_call: TRBV6-5
d_call: NA
cdr3_nt: TGTGCCAGCAGTCCAGGGAATGAGCAGTTCTTC
cdr3_aa: CASSPGNEQFF

clone_size: NA
j_call: TRBJ1-1
v_call: TRBV18
d_call: TRBD1
cdr3_nt: TGTGCCAGCTCCCCCTCGGAGGGGGCGAACACTGAAGCTTTCTTT
cdr3_aa: CASSPSEGANTEAFF